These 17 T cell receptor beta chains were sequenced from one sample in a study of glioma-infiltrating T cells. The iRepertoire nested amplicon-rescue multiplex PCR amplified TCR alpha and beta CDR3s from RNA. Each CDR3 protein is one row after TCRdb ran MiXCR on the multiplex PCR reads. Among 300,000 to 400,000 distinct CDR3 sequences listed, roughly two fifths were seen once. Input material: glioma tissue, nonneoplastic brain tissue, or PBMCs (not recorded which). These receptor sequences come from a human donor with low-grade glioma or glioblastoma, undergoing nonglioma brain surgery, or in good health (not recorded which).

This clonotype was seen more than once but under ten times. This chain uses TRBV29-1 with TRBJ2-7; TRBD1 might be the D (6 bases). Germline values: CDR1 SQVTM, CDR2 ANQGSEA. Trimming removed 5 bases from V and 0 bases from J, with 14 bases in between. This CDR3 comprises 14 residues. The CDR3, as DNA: TGCAGCGTTACTCCGGGACACAGCTCCTACGAGCAGTACTTC. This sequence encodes CSVTPGHSSYEQYF.

CDR3 region: CASSSVQKNTGELFF. The CDR3, as DNA: TGTGCCAGCAGCAGTGTTCAGAAGAACACCGGGGAGCTGTTTTTT. The V and J genes are TRBV4-2 and TRBJ2-2; unclear D gene. The germline V gene encodes CDR1 LGHNA and CDR2 YNFKEQ. V dropped 5 bases and J dropped 1 base, with 11 bases sitting between them. The CDR3 runs 15 residues.

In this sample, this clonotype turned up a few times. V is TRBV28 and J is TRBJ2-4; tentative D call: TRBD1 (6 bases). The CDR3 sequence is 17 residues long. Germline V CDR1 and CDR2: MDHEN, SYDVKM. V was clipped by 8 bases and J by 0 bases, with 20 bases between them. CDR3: CASAHLPGQLAKNIQYF. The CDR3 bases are TGTGCCAGCGCTCACCTTCCGGGACAACTAGCCAAAAACATTCAGTACTTC.

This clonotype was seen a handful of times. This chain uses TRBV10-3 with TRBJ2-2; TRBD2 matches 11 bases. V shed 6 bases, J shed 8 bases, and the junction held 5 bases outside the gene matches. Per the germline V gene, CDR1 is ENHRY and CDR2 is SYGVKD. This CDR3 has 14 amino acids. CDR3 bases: TGTGCCATCAGGCCGACTAGCGGGATGGGGGAGCTGTTTTTT. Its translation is CAIRPTSGMGELFF.

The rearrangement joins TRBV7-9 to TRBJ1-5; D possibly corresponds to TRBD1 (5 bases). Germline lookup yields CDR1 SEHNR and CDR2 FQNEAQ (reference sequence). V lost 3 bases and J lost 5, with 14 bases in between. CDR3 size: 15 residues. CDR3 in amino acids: CASSFTGDPDQPQHF. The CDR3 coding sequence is TGTGCCAGCAGCTTTACCGGGGACCCGGATCAGCCCCAGCATTTT.

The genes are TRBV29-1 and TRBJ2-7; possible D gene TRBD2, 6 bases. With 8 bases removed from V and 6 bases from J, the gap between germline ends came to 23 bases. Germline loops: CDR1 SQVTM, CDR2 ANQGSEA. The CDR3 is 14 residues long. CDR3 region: CSIAEGRGGAEQYF. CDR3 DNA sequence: TGCAGCATAGCGGAGGGAAGGGGTGGCGCCGAGCAGTACTTC.

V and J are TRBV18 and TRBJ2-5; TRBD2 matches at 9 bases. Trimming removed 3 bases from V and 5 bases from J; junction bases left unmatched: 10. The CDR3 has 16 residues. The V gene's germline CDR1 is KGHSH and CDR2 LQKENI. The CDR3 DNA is TGTGCCAGCTCACCTAGACTAGCGGCCAGCGGGGAGACCCAGTACTTC. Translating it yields CASSPRLAASGETQYF.

CDR3 DNA: TGTGCCAGCACCTTTACGTCCCCGGCGGTCGAGACCCAGTACTTC. It codes for CASTFTSPAVETQYF. The chain couples TRBV28 to TRBJ2-5; no firm D call. V lost 7 bases and J lost 5, with 20 bases in between. This CDR3 is 15 amino acids long. The germline V gene has CDR1 MDHEN and CDR2 SYDVKM.

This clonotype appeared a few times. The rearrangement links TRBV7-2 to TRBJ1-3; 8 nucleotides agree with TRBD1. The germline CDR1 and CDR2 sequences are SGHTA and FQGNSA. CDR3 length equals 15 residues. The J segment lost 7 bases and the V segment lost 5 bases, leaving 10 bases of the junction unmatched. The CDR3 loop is CASSQGAGGFNTIYF. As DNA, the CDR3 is TGTGCCAGCAGCCAAGGGGCAGGGGGCTTCAACACCATATATTTT.

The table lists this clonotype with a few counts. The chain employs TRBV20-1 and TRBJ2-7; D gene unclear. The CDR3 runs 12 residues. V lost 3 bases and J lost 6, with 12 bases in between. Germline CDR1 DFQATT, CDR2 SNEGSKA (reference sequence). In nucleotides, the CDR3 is TGCAGTGCTAGTTCCGGTCCCGGCGAGCAGTACTTC. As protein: CSASSGPGEQYF.

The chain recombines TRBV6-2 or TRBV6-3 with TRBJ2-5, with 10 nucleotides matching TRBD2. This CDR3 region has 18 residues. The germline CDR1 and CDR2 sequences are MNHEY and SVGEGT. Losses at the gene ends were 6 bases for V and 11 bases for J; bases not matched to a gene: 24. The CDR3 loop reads CASRSRLFTSGTYNEQYF. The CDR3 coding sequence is TGTGCCAGCAGAAGCCGCCTGTTCACTAGCGGGACGTACAATGAGCAGTACTTC.

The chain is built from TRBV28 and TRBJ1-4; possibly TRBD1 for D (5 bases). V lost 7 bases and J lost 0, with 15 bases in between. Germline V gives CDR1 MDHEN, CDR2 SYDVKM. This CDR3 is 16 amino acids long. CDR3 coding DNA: TGTGCCAGCAATTCCCACCTGGGGGCAACTAATGAAAAACTGTTTTTT. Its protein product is CASNSHLGATNEKLFF.

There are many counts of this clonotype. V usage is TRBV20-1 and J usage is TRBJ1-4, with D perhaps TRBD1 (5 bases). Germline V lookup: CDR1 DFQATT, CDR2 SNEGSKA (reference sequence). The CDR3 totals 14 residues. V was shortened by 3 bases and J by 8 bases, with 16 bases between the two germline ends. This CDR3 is CSARIGAGSEKLFF. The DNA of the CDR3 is TGCAGTGCTAGGATCGGGGCAGGGAGCGAAAAACTGTTTTTT.

CDR3 residues: CASSQGQGIKGYTF. CDR3 DNA: TGTGCCAGCAGCCAAGGACAGGGGATAAAAGGCTACACCTTC. This chain connects TRBV27 to TRBJ1-2; 9 nucleotides match TRBD1. The ends lost 6 bases at V and 8 bases at J; junction bases unmatched: 10. Germline loops: CDR1 MNHEY, CDR2 SMNVEV (reference sequence). This CDR3 region has 14 residues.

CDR3 nucleotide sequence: TGCAGTGCCCCGACGACAGGGGGCTACGAGCAGTACTTC. This codes for CSAPTTGGYEQYF. J is TRBJ2-7 and V is TRBV20-1; 9 bases are a match to TRBD1. Germline CDR1 reads DFQATT; CDR2 reads SNEGSKA (reference sequence). CDR3 size: 13 residues. V dropped 6 bases and J dropped 3; count of bases not matched to a gene: 6.

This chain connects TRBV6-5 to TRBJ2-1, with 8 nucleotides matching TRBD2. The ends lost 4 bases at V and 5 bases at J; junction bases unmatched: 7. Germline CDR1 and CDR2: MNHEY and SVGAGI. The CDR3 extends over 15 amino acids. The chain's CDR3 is CASSLLAAPNNEQFF. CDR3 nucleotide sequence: TGTGCCAGCAGTTTACTAGCGGCACCGAACAATGAGCAGTTCTTC.

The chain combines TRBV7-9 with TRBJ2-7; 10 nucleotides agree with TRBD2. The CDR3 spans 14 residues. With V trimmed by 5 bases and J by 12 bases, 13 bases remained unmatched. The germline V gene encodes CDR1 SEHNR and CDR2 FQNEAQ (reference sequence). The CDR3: CASSQGLALETRYF. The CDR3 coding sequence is TGTGCCAGCAGCCAGGGACTAGCGTTGGAGACCCGGTACTTC. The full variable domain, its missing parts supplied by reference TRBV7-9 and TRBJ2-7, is DTGVSQNPRHKITKRGQNVTFRCDPISEHNRLYWYRQTLGQGPEFLTYFQNEAQLEKSRLLSDRFSAERPKGSFSTLEIQRTEQGDSAMYLCASSQGLALETRYFGPGTRLTVT.